What follows describes a single T cell receptor (beta chain). Its cognate antigen has yet to be identified. Per-nucleotide qualities are absent, and no much larger clonotype sits a single base away. The method behind the library was the immunoSEQ multiplex PCR assay. The authors processed their data as follows. During preprocessing, nonproductive sequences were discarded, as were any CDR3s that did not begin with C, did not end with F or W, or were shorter than 7 amino acids. The MANAFEST web app identified antigen-specific clonotypes based on expansion compared with the reference and other culture wells. A clone was considered positive if significant expansion relative to the reference culture was observed in 2 of 3 replicate wells at an FDR below 0.05. For a clone to be considered positive, significant expansion relative to all other tandem wells and an odds ratio above 5 were also required. CDR3 homology was measured as pairwise Levenshtein distance, computed with the stringdist R package after trimming three terminal residues from each end. TCRdb provides this immuneACCESS table in a form limited to in-frame rearrangements. Some clones are lacking; in checked studies, under half of them reflect an unresolved V gene, and why the rest are absent is not known. V and J calls and clone size are copied from that table; D and trimming were computed from the DNA. Here the sample has more than 15,000 clones; roughly 87% occur a single time. The top ten clones comprise 30% to 35% of the sample.

CD4+ T cells from unexposed donors were collected before the COVID-19 pandemic (2011-2018). After roughly 11 days of culture, CD4+ T cells were isolated with the EasySep CD4+ T cell isolation kit. As far as cell numbers permitted, CD4+ T cells from unexposed donors were tested for reactivity against SARS-CoV-2 S and N as well as four spike pools from common cold coronaviruses. Each well received about 1.9 million PBMCs, cultured in IMDM supplemented with approximately 4.5% human AB serum and about 9.2 IU/ml IL-2. Half of the culture medium was replaced with fresh IL-2-containing medium on days 3 and 7. In general, triplicate replicate wells were used for every peptide culture condition. Leukapheresis product for the unexposed donors was bought commercially. PBMCs were isolated from leukapheresis product or whole blood by Ficoll-Paque PLUS gradient centrifugation. PBMCs were either used fresh in the expansion assay or cryopreserved at -140 degrees C. The QIAamp Micro DNA Kit was used to extract genomic DNA from the CD4+ T cells.

This sample stems from a study of CD4 T cells in relation to SARS-CoV-2 and coronaviruses listed by TCRdb under 2021. With regard to the full study: In the ViraFEST assay, PBMCs were grown with antigen for approximately 10 days, and TCR beta CDR3s were then sequenced to identify antigen-specific clonal expansions. HLA restriction was mapped for shared crossreactive spike epitopes using patient-derived lymphoblastoid cell lines. The study assessed, at the TCR clonotype level, memory CD4+ T cell crossreactivity between SARS-CoV-2 and common cold coronavirus spike proteins. Expansion assays from other donors in the study were sequenced with a different, Illumina-based TCR-beta assay. The negative reference condition was either a culture with an HIV-1 Nef peptide pool or a culture with no peptide. The Adaptive Biotechnologies TCR-sequencing kit was used to sequence samples from three pre-COVID donors and the naive versus memory experiments, whereas other data were Illumina-based.

V is pruned by 2 bases and J by 5 bases, leaving 10 bases of the junction without a gene match. CDR1 and CDR2 were assigned from the germline V gene (reference sequence) as GTSNPN and SVGIG. The CDR3 holds 17 amino acids from the cysteine to the phenylalanine. The CDR3 DNA has 51 bases and is translated from base 1. What the work shows at the level of the full study, not this receptor alone: Compared with monoreactive clones, crossreactive clones had significantly weaker SARS-CoV-2-driven expansion, a result consistent with antigenic imprinting. Crossreactivity analysis centred on spike protein, so crossreactivity against other viral proteins was not assessed. Approximately 69% of donors had memory CD4+ clonotypes that crossrecognized SARS-CoV-2 and at least one common cold coronavirus spike. The study was constrained by small numbers of patients and of tested TCRs. Because no donor provided both pre-pandemic and post-infection samples, tracing the source of pre-existing responses was limited.

The specimen was CD4+ T cells from PBMCs, cultured in vitro. The chain uses TRBV30 and TRBJ2-5; 14 junctional bases match TRBD2. The receptor comes from a human donor in good health. The nucleotide sequence reads TGTGCCTGGAGTCTGTCCGGGACTAGCGGGAGTCGGGAGACCCAGTACTTC. It translates as CAWSLSGTSGSRETQYF.